Presented here are 20 T cell receptor beta chains from one specimen sequenced in a study of blood T cell repertoires in COVID-19. Data came from immunoSEQ multiplex PCR; TCRdb stores just in-frame clones and leaves some out. The data show about 250,000 clones, roughly 85% seen once. The sample taken for sequencing was PBMCs or T cells enriched from blood (not recorded which). The receptor source for this set is a woman aged 35 to 49 who had been exposed to COVID-19.

This chain links TRBV4-2 with TRBJ1-5; 7 bases match TRBD1. Germline assignment: CDR1 LGHNA and CDR2 YNFKEQ. The CDR3 spans 15 residues. Germline trimming cut 2 bases from V and 3 bases from J; bases unmatched to any gene: 4. CDR3 residues: CASSQQGEDNQPQHF. CDR3 nucleotides: TGTGCCAGCAGCCAACAGGGGGAAGACAATCAGCCCCAGCATTTT.

Comments on this clone: Other DNA sequences in the same sample also yield this CDR3. The chain employs TRBV7-3 and TRBJ2-3, with a possible D match to TRBD2 (5 bases). This CDR3 comprises 14 residues. Trimming removed 2 bases at V and 2 bases at J, with 8 bases between. CDR1 is SGHTA, CDR2 FQGTGA, per germline. The CDR3 DNA reads as TGTGCCAGCAGCTTAGCGGGCGCCACAGATACGCAGTATTTT. Protein: CASSLAGATDTQYF.

The chain employs TRBV10-1 and TRBJ1-1; TRBD1 agrees at 7 bases. With 3 bases clipped from V and 1 base from J, the junction kept 2 bases outside the gene matches. From germline, CDR1 is WNHNN and CDR2 SYGVQD (reference sequence). The CDR3 loop spans 14 amino acids. The chain's CDR3 is CASSDRGENTEAFF. The CDR3 nucleotides read TGCGCCAGCAGTGACAGGGGGGAGAACACTGAAGCTTTCTTT.

This chain connects TRBV7-2 to TRBJ1-4, with D possibly matching TRBD1 (6 bases). Germline CDR1 is SGHTA and CDR2 is FQGNSA. The CDR3 has 14 residues. V lost 2 bases to trimming and J lost 4 bases, with 8 bases between them. CDR3 nucleotides: TGTGCCAGCAGCTTACAGGGGTTTAATGAAAAACTGTTTTTT. This gives the protein CASSLQGFNEKLFF. The entire variable domain, with the rest obtained from reference TRBV7-2 and TRBJ1-4, is as follows: GAGVSQSPSNKVTEKGKDVELRCDPISGHTALYWYRQSLGQGLEFLIYFQGNSAPDKSGLPSDRFSAERTGGSVSTLTIQRTQQEDSAVYLCASSLQGFNEKLFFGSGTQLSVL.

The chain combines TRBV28 with TRBJ2-3; 10 bases are shared with TRBD1. The V segment lost 7 bases and the J segment 4 bases; nucleotides outside the gene matches: 2. This CDR3 contains 13 residues. Germline V CDR1 and CDR2: MDHEN, SYDVKM. CDR3 residues: CASTGQGSDTQYF. For the CDR3, the DNA is TGTGCCAGCACGGGACAGGGGTCAGATACGCAGTATTTT.

The gene calls are TRBV29-1 and TRBJ2-5; D may be TRBD1 (6 bases). Germline CDR1 SQVTM, CDR2 ANQGSEA. This CDR3 has 16 residues. Trimming shortened V by 5 bases and J by 2 bases, and 21 bases separated the two germline ends. The CDR3 sequence is CSVRFNSRGYQETQYF. The DNA of the CDR3 is TGCAGCGTTCGGTTTAACTCAAGGGGGTATCAAGAGACCCAGTACTTC. The whole variable domain, filled in from reference TRBV29-1 and TRBJ2-5, reads SAVISQKPSRDICQRGTSLTIQCQVDSQVTMMFWYRQQPGQSLTLIATANQGSEATYESGFVIDKFPISRPNLTFSTLTVSNMSPEDSSIYLCSVRFNSRGYQETQYFGPGTRLLVL.

This chain connects TRBV5-1 to TRBJ1-6; the D gene is possibly TRBD1 (6 bases). The CDR3 has 15 residues. Trimming stripped 4 bases from V and 5 bases from J, with 13 bases between. From germline, CDR1 is SGHRS and CDR2 YFSETQ. Here the CDR3 reads CASSTSGENNSPLHF. The CDR3 bases are TGCGCCAGCAGCACCTCAGGGGAAAATAATTCACCCCTCCACTTT.

V and J are TRBV2 and TRBJ1-5; maybe TRBD1 (5 bases). Per germline, CDR1 SNHLY and CDR2 FYNNEI. This CDR3 comprises 16 residues. The germline V and J ends were trimmed by 7 bases and 5 bases, with 21 bases remaining between them. The CDR3 bases are TGTGCCAGCAAGCTGGGGCGCAGAGGCTGGGATCAGCCCCAGCATTTT. It specifies CASKLGRRGWDQPQHF.

The chain uses TRBV3-1 (or the pseudogene TRBV3-2) and TRBJ1-5; D perhaps matches TRBD1 (5 bases). The germline V gene has CDR1 LGHDT and CDR2 YNNKEL (reference sequence). Trimming pared 4 bases from V and 6 bases from J, leaving 7 bases between. The CDR3 covers 12 residues. The CDR3 protein is CASSPRGQPQHF. CDR3 sequence (DNA): TGTGCCAGCAGCCCAAGGGGTCAGCCCCAGCATTTT.

This clone was seen only a few times. The rearrangement joins TRBV6-5 to TRBJ1-5; TRBD1 aligns across 8 bases. This CDR3 comprises 13 residues. Germline CDR1 MNHEY, CDR2 SVGAGI. The V and J ends lost 6 bases and 6 bases, in that order; junction bases with no gene match: 4. The CDR3 loop reads CASSPQGAQPQHF. In DNA form, the CDR3 reads TGTGCCAGCAGCCCCCAGGGGGCTCAGCCCCAGCATTTT.

This clone was recorded once. The chain is built from TRBV10-3 and TRBJ1-6, with 9 bases that match TRBD1. The CDR3 spans 14 residues. Trimming removed 8 bases from V and 7 bases from J; junction bases left unmatched: 6. Germline CDR1 ENHRY, CDR2 SYGVKD. CDR3 protein: CAISWTGENSPLHF. CDR3 in DNA: TGTGCCATCTCTTGGACAGGGGAAAATTCACCCCTCCACTTT.

The chain carries TRBV11-2 and TRBJ1-1, with TRBD1 as a possible D gene (6 bases). Germline CDR1 is SGHAT and CDR2 is FQNNGV. This CDR3 has 16 residues. V was clipped by 2 bases and J by 1 base, with 14 bases between them. The CDR3 sequence: CASSLIGGGENTEAFF. The CDR3 DNA reads TGTGCCAGCAGCTTAATCGGGGGGGGCGAGAACACTGAAGCTTTCTTT.

This clone was seen just once. J is TRBJ2-5 and V is TRBV7-9; 13 bases match TRBD2. V dropped 5 bases and J dropped 4; count of bases not matched to a gene: 10. The CDR3 contains 17 residues. Germline V gene lookup returns CDR1 SEHNR and CDR2 FQNEAQ (reference sequence). The CDR3 here is CASSPGLAGFGRETQYF. CDR3 nucleotides: TGTGCCAGCAGCCCGGGACTAGCGGGGTTTGGACGAGAGACCCAGTACTTC.

V and J are TRBV28 and TRBJ1-1; 9 nucleotides line up with TRBD1. The CDR3 has 15 residues. The V gene's germline CDR1 is MDHEN and CDR2 SYDVKM. J gave up 4 bases and V 5 bases, and 8 bases lay outside the gene matches. The CDR3, as DNA: TGTGCCAGCAGTGGGTCGGGACAGGGAGGCACTGAAGCTTTCTTT. It codes for CASSGSGQGGTEAFF. Looking up the rest from reference TRBV28 and TRBJ1-1 gives the full variable domain: DVKVTQSSRYLVKRTGEKVFLECVQDMDHENMFWYRQDPGLGLRLIYFSYDVKMKEKGDIPEGYSVSREKKERFSLILESASTNQTSMYLCASSGSGQGGTEAFFGQGTRLTVV.

The gene calls are TRBV10-3 and TRBJ2-2, with D perhaps TRBD1 (6 bases). V lost 3 bases to trimming and J lost 3 bases, with 11 bases between them. In germline, CDR1 is ENHRY, CDR2 SYGVKD. This CDR3 has 15 residues. The CDR3 DNA reads as TGTGCCATCAGTGAATGGGGGCGCGACACCGGGGAGCTGTTTTTT. Protein sequence: CAISEWGRDTGELFF.

This clone was seen once. This chain uses TRBV27 with TRBJ1-4; 8 bases are shared with TRBD1. CDR1 is MNHEY and CDR2 is SMNVEV in the germline V gene (reference sequence). There are 13 residues in the CDR3. J was trimmed by 8 bases and V by 8 bases; bases with no gene match: 7. The CDR3 sequence: CASGPRTGEKLFF. The DNA of the CDR3 is TGTGCCAGCGGCCCCAGGACAGGGGAAAAACTGTTTTTT.

The CDR3 region is CASSARGGAEDTQYF. CDR3 nucleotide sequence: TGCGCCAGCAGCGCACGCGGGGGGGCCGAAGATACGCAGTATTTT. The V and J genes are TRBV4-3 and TRBJ2-3; TRBD2 aligns across 9 bases. CDR1 and CDR2 (germline): LGHNA, YSLEER. This CDR3 has 15 amino acids. Trimming removed 5 bases from V and 5 bases from J; junction bases left unmatched: 8.

This rearrangement joins TRBV2 to TRBJ2-4; 9 bases are shared with TRBD2. Trimming removed 3 bases from V and 3 bases from J; junction bases left unmatched: 6. The CDR3 runs to 16 residues. Germline-derived CDR1 and CDR2 are SNHLY and FYNNEI. CDR3 bases: TGTGCCAGCAGTGAGAGACTAGCGGCGAACAAAAACATTCAGTACTTC. This sequence encodes CASSERLAANKNIQYF.

This clone was found a few times. J is TRBJ1-1 and V is TRBV6-4; D is possibly TRBD1 (6 bases). This CDR3 spans 12 amino acids. Trimming took off 9 bases at V and 6 bases at J, with 14 bases between the two ends. Germline V gene sequence: CDR1 MRHNA, CDR2 SNTAGT. CDR3 in DNA: TGTGCCAGGTGGACAGTCCGATCTGAAGCTTTCTTT. Its translation is CARWTVRSEAFF.

V is TRBV12-5 and J is TRBJ2-3, with TRBD2 matching 9 bases. The ends lost 2 bases at V and 0 bases at J; junction bases unmatched: 12. This CDR3 contains 19 residues. CDR1 LGHNT and CDR2 FRNRAP come from the germline V gene. Here the CDR3 DNA reads TGTGCTAGTGGTTTGTCCCGAGGGCTAGCGGGGTCTAGCACAGATACGCAGTATTTT. Protein sequence: CASGLSRGLAGSSTDTQYF.